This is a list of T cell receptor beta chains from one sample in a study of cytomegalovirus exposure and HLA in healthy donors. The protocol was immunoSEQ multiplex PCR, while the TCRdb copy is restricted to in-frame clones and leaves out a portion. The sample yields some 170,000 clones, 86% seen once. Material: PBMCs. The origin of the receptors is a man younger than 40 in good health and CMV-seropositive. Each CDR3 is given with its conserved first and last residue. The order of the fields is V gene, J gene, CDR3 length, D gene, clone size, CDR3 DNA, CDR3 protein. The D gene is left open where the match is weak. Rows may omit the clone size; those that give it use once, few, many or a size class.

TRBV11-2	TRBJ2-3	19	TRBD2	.	TGTGCCAGCAGCTCGACCACGCGGTTCAGCGGGGGACCCACAGATACGCAGTATTTT	CASSSTTRFSGGPTDTQYF
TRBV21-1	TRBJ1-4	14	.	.	TGTGCCAGCAGCAAAGAAAGGTTTAATGAAAAACTGTTTTTT	CASSKERFNEKLFF
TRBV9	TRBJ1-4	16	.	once	TGTGCCAGCAGCGGGGCCGCGATGGCGACTAATGAAAAACTGTTTTTT	CASSGAAMATNEKLFF
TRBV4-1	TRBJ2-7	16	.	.	TGCGCCAGCAGCCAAGCGGCCGGGCAGGGAAACTACGAGCAGTACTTC	CASSQAAGQGNYEQYF
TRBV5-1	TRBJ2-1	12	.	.	TGCGCCAGCAGCCTGGGTGTAAATGAGCAGTTCTTC	CASSLGVNEQFF
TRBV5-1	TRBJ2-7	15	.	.	TGCGCCAGCAGATGGACCCAGGGAGGGGGCTACGAGCAGTACTTC	CASRWTQGGGYEQYF
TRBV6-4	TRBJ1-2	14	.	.	TGTGCCAGCAGTCAAACGACAGGACGGAATGGCTACACCTTC	CASSQTTGRNGYTF
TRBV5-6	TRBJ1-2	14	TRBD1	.	TGTGCCAGCAGCTGGGAGACAGGGCGGCATGGCTACACCTTC	CASSWETGRHGYTF
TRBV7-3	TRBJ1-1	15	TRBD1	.	TGTGCCAGCAGCCAAACCGGGACAGGGAATACTGAAGCTTTCTTT	CASSQTGTGNTEAFF
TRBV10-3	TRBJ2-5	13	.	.	TGTGCCATCAGTGTTGTCCCTCAAGAGACCCAGTACTTC	CAISVVPQETQYF
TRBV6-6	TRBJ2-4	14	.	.	TGTGCCAGCAGTTCCCGGGACAACAAAAACATTCAGTACTTC	CASSSRDNKNIQYF
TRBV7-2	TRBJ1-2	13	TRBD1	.	TGTGCCAGCAGCTCGGACAGGGGACATGGCTACACCTTC	CASSSDRGHGYTF
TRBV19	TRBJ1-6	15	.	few	TGTGCCAGTAGTCCTGGGGCTCGCGGGAATTCACCCCTCCACTTT	CASSPGARGNSPLHF
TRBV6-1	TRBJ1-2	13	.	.	TGTGCCAGCGCTTACAGGAGCTCCTATGGCTACACCTTC	CASAYRSSYGYTF
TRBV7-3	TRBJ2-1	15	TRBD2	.	TGTGCCAGCAGCCCTACTAGCGGAGAATACAATGAGCAGTTCTTC	CASSPTSGEYNEQFF
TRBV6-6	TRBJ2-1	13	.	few	TGTGCCAGCGGGGCGGTGGAAACAAGAGAGCAGTTCTTC	CASGAVETREQFF
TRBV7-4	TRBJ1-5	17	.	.	TGTGCCAGCAGCCATCACCCCCGGACGGGGGCCAATCAGCCCCAGCATTTT	CASSHHPRTGANQPQHF
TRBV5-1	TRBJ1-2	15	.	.	TGCGCCAGCAGCTTCGGGGAATACCCTGACTATGGCTACACCTTC	CASSFGEYPDYGYTF
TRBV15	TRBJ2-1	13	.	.	TGTGCCACCAGCAGAGGGGGACATGGTGAGCAGTTCTTC	CATSRGGHGEQFF
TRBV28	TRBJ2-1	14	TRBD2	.	TGTGCCAGCAGTTTACTAGCGGGGGACAATGAGCAGTTCTTC	CASSLLAGDNEQFF
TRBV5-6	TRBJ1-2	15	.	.	TGTGCCAGCAGCCTTCCGGTACAGGGAGTCTATGGCTACACCTTC	CASSLPVQGVYGYTF
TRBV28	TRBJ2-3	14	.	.	TGTGCCAGCAGTTCAAGGGAGTCCCCAGATACGCAGTATTTT	CASSSRESPDTQYF
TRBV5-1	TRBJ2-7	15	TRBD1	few	TGCGCCAGCAGCTTGGGCTGGACAGGGGTTACGGAGCAGTACTTC	CASSLGWTGVTEQYF
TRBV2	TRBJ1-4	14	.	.	TGTGCCAGCAGACAGGGTGCAACTAATGAAAAACTGTTTTTT	CASRQGATNEKLFF
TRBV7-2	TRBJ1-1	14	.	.	TGTGCCAGCAGCCCTCAGAACATGAACACTGAAGCTTTCTTT	CASSPQNMNTEAFF
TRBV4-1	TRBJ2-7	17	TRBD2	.	TGCGCCAGCAGCCACCTAGCGGGAGCGGGGCAGAGTAGCGAGCAGTACTTC	CASSHLAGAGQSSEQYF
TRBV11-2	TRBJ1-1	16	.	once	TGTGCCAGCAGCTTAGGGGCCCTCGGAAACTCCTCTGAAGCTTTCTTT	CASSLGALGNSSEAFF
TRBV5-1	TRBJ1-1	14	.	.	TGCGCCAGCAGCATACGCTACGGAGACACTGAAGCTTTCTTT	CASSIRYGDTEAFF
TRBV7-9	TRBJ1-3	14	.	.	TGTGCCAGCAGTCCAGCAATCTCTGGAAACACCATATATTTT	CASSPAISGNTIYF
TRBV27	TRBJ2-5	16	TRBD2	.	TGTGCCAGCAGTTCATATAGCGGGGGGGGAGATGAGACCCAGTACTTC	CASSSYSGGGDETQYF
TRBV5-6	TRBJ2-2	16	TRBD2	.	TGTGCCAGCAGCCTAGGACTAGCGGGGAACACCGGGGAGCTGTTTTTT	CASSLGLAGNTGELFF
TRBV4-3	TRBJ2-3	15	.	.	TGCGCCAGCAGCCAGGACCGGGGGGCCGCAGATACGCAGTATTTT	CASSQDRGAADTQYF
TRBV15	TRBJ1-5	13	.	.	TGTGCCACCACCTATAGTGCTACTCAGCCCCAGCATTTT	CATTYSATQPQHF
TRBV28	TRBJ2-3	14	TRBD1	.	TGTGCCAGCATCAGGGACAGGGCTCTAGATACGCAGTATTTT	CASIRDRALDTQYF
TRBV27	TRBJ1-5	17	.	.	TGTGCCAGCAGTTTAATCGGAGTACAGGGTAGCAATCAGCCCCAGCATTTT	CASSLIGVQGSNQPQHF
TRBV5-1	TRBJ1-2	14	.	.	TGCGCCAGCAGCTTGGTGGCTGGGGGCCATGGCTACACCTTC	CASSLVAGGHGYTF
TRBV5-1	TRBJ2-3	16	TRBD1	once	TGCGCCAGCAGCTTGGCCCCGACAGGGACCACAGATACGCAGTATTTT	CASSLAPTGTTDTQYF
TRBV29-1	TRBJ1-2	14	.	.	TGCAGCGTTGAAGACAGGGGATCGATGTGGGGCTACACCTTC	CSVEDRGSMWGYTF
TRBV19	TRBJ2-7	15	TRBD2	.	TGTGCCAGTAGTCTGAGCGGGAGGTCGTCCTACGAGCAGTACTTC	CASSLSGRSSYEQYF
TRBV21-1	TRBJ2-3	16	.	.	TGTGCCAGCAGCAAACCGGAAGGGAAAGAGACAGATACGCAGTATTTT	CASSKPEGKETDTQYF
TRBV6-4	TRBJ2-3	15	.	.	TGTGCCAGCAGCCCAGAGCAGGGTGAGACAGATACGCAGTATTTT	CASSPEQGETDTQYF
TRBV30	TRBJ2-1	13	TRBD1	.	TGTGCCTGGAGGGGGACAGGGATCAATGAGCAGTTCTTC	CAWRGTGINEQFF
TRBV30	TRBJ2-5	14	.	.	TGTGCCTGGAGTCCCAGGTACCTCCAAGAGACCCAGTACTTC	CAWSPRYLQETQYF
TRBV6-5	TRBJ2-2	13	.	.	TGTGCCAGCAGCCAACGCGGGTACGGGGAGCTGTTTTTT	CASSQRGYGELFF
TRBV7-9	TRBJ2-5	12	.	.	TGTGCCAGCAGCTTAGTCGGGGAGACCCAGTACTTC	CASSLVGETQYF
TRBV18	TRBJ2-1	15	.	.	TGTGCCAGCTCACCCCTGCACCGCTCCTACAATGAGCAGTTCTTC	CASSPLHRSYNEQFF
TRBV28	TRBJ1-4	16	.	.	TGTGCCAGCAGTTTAGTTCTTTCGGGGGGAAATGAAAAACTGTTTTTT	CASSLVLSGGNEKLFF
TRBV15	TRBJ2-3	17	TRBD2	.	TGTGCCACCAGCGGGACTAGCGGTTACGCTAGCACAGATACGCAGTATTTT	CATSGTSGYASTDTQYF
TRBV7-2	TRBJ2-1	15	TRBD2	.	TGTGCCAGCAGCTTAACTAGCGGGGCGTACAATGAGCAGTTCTTC	CASSLTSGAYNEQFF
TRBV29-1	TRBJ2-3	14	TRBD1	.	TGCAGCGTTAAGGGCAGGGGGATTTCGGATACGCAGTATTTT	CSVKGRGISDTQYF